A selection of T cell receptor beta chains follows, all from one sample in a study of blood T cell repertoires in COVID-19. The method was immunoSEQ multiplex PCR; TCRdb's version includes in-frame clones alone and lacks a portion of them. The sample carries under 350,000 clones, about 89% recorded once. The sequenced material came from peripheral blood. The receptors come from a man aged 50 to 60 with acute or convalescent COVID-19. Each CDR3 is given with its conserved first and last residue. A D gene is named only where the DNA matches it firmly. Clone size is not always given. Where it is, it says once, few, many or a class for expanded clones.

DNA,CDR3,V,size,D,J
TGTGCCAGCAGTTTTTTCGGCGGGGGGATTGGTAATGAGCAGTTCTTC,CASSFFGGGIGNEQFF,TRBV5-4,once,TRBD2,TRBJ2-1
TGCGCCAGCAGCTTTGCAGGGGAAGGCTACACCTTC,CASSFAGEGYTF,TRBV5-1,-,-,TRBJ1-2
TGTGCCAGCAGTTTACAGGGTCATCAGCCCCAGCATTTT,CASSLQGHQPQHF,TRBV6-5,-,-,TRBJ1-5
TGTGCCAGCAGCTCCCTCGTGACAGGACCCACTGAAGCTTTCTTT,CASSSLVTGPTEAFF,TRBV21-1,-,-,TRBJ1-1
TGTGCCAGCAGCCAAGTCCTTTCTAGCGGGGCAGGGGAGACCCAGTACTTC,CASSQVLSSGAGETQYF,TRBV3-1/TRBV3-2,-,TRBD2,TRBJ2-5
TGTGCCAGTACTCCTAGGGGGACATGGCAAAATGAAAAACTGTTTTTT,CASTPRGTWQNEKLFF,TRBV19,-,-,TRBJ1-4
TGTGCCAGCAGCCCCCCGGAGGGTTGGTATGGCTACACCTTC,CASSPPEGWYGYTF,TRBV7-9,-,-,TRBJ1-2
TGCGCCAGCGGACAGGGAGGATCCTCCGAGCAGTACTTC,CASGQGGSSEQYF,TRBV5-1,-,TRBD1,TRBJ2-7
TGTGCCAGCAGGACGGGACAGGGTGCCTACGAGCAGTACTTC,CASRTGQGAYEQYF,TRBV27,-,TRBD1,TRBJ2-7
TGTGCCAGCTCACCCGACAGAGTCATGAACACTGAAGCTTTCTTT,CASSPDRVMNTEAFF,TRBV18,-,-,TRBJ1-1
TGTGCCAGCAGCCGATGGGACACACAGGGGAGCAATCAGCCCCAGCATTTT,CASSRWDTQGSNQPQHF,TRBV7-8,-,TRBD1,TRBJ1-5
TGTGCCAGCAGCGAATTAGCGGATACGCAGTATTTT,CASSELADTQYF,TRBV9,-,-,TRBJ2-3
TGCGCCAGCAGCCAAGGACTAGCGGGGGCCGGGGAGCAGTACTTC,CASSQGLAGAGEQYF,TRBV4-1,-,TRBD2,TRBJ2-7
TGTGCCAGCACCCTTCGGGCCACGGAGGGAAAGGATGGCTACACCTTC,CASTLRATEGKDGYTF,TRBV7-9,-,-,TRBJ1-2
TGTGCCAGCAGCTTAGGCAAAGCGGGGGGATTCACCGGGGAGCTGTTTTTT,CASSLGKAGGFTGELFF,TRBV5-4,-,TRBD2,TRBJ2-2
TGTGCCAGCAGCTTAAGGGGGCACGGCTACACCTTC,CASSLRGHGYTF,TRBV7-9,-,TRBD1,TRBJ1-2
TGTGCCAGCAACGGGCGGGGCACTGAAGCTTTCTTT,CASNGRGTEAFF,TRBV6-6,-,-,TRBJ1-1
TGTGCCAGCAGCCACCTACGGACAGGGATTTACGGCTACACCTTC,CASSHLRTGIYGYTF,TRBV7-2,-,TRBD1,TRBJ1-2
TGTGCCAGCAGTTCGGTCCGAGGCGCGCCCCAGTACTTC,CASSSVRGAPQYF,TRBV27,-,-,TRBJ2-5
TGTGCCAGCAGGTACAACTACAATGAGCAGTTCTTC,CASRYNYNEQFF,TRBV3-1/TRBV3-2,-,-,TRBJ2-1
TGTGCCAGCTCCGGGACATTGAATCAGCCCCAGCATTTT,CASSGTLNQPQHF,TRBV18,-,-,TRBJ1-5
TGCAGCGTTGTAATTGGTTCATTCTCGGGCACTGAAGCTTTCTTT,CSVVIGSFSGTEAFF,TRBV29-1,-,-,TRBJ1-1
TGTGCCAGCAGTGAGTCCGACGGGGGGCGGTGGCCCCAGCATTTT,CASSESDGGRWPQHF,TRBV25-1,few,-,TRBJ1-5
TGCGCCAGCAGCCCGGGTGGGGGGGCCAATGAGCAGTTCTTC,CASSPGGGANEQFF,TRBV5-1,-,-,TRBJ2-1
TGTGCCAGCAGCCGGGACAGGGGAGCGGGGGGAAACACCATATATTTT,CASSRDRGAGGNTIYF,TRBV5-4,-,TRBD1,TRBJ1-3
TGTGCCTCAGAAGCAGGGCCAACTCAGGAGACCCAGTACTTC,CASEAGPTQETQYF,TRBV7-9,-,-,TRBJ2-5
TGTGCCAGCAGCCCCTCGGGGGGCCAATCTGGGGCCAACGTCCTGACTTTC,CASSPSGGQSGANVLTF,TRBV4-2,once,-,TRBJ2-6
TGTGCCAGCAGCTGGCCACCCGGACAGCCGAACACTGAAGCTTTCTTT,CASSWPPGQPNTEAFF,TRBV7-9,-,-,TRBJ1-1
TGCGCCAGCAGCGGTGGATCATCCGCGGGCACTGAAGCTTTCTTT,CASSGGSSAGTEAFF,TRBV5-1,once,-,TRBJ1-1
TGTGCCAGCAGCTCCCTTGGGACTAGCGCTTCCCCAGATACGCAGTATTTT,CASSSLGTSASPDTQYF,TRBV7-9,-,TRBD2,TRBJ2-3